The 19 T cell receptor beta chains presented below share a single source sample, sequenced in a study of cytomegalovirus exposure and HLA in healthy donors. The PCR contained 60 Vbeta and 13 Jbeta primers. Produced via immunoSEQ multiplex PCR; TCRdb's table is partial and in-frame only. The sample contains 200,000 to 250,000 clones, roughly 70% of which appear only once. The sample comprised PBMCs. The origin of the receptors is a woman in her 30s in good health and CMV-seronegative.

V and J are TRBV18 and TRBJ1-2, with D uncertain. The length of the CDR3 is 16 residues. Trimming stripped 5 bases from V and 0 bases from J, with 16 bases between. Germline-derived CDR1 and CDR2 are KGHSH and LQKENI. The CDR3 loop reads CASSSRAVGTNYGYTF. The CDR3 DNA is TGTGCCAGCTCATCTCGGGCGGTCGGGACTAACTATGGCTACACCTTC.

The V call is TRBV7-2, the J call TRBJ2-3; D uncertain. Trimming stripped 0 bases from V and 4 bases from J, with 17 bases between. This CDR3 is 17 amino acids long. CDR1 SGHTA and CDR2 FQGNSA come from the germline V gene. The CDR3 spells CASSLAPTRDGADTQYF. CDR3 DNA sequence: TGTGCCAGCAGCTTAGCGCCGACTCGAGATGGCGCAGATACGCAGTATTTT.

Of note for this clone: An end of the junction does not agree with germline; a read error may underlie this. The chain has TRBV7-9 and TRBJ2-7; tentative D call: TRBD2 (5 bases). The CDR3 consists of 19 residues. CDR1 is SEHNR, CDR2 FQNEAQ, per germline (reference sequence). In DNA, the CDR3 is TGTGCCAGCAGCTCGACGGCTAGCTCAAAATATGGGCACCACTACGGGCAGTACTTC. Protein sequence: CASSSTASSKYGHHYGQYF.

The chain joins TRBV6-6 to TRBJ2-1, with TRBD1 matching 8 bases. The germline V gene has CDR1 MNHNY and CDR2 SVGAGI (reference sequence). Germline trimming cut 7 bases from V and 7 bases from J; bases unmatched to any gene: 9. The CDR3 contains 14 residues. The CDR3 sequence is CASNFRDRTNEQFF. As DNA, the CDR3 is TGTGCCAGCAATTTCCGGGACAGGACTAATGAGCAGTTCTTC.

The rearrangement joins TRBV6-1 to TRBJ1-3; the D gene is possibly TRBD1 (5 bases). Trimming left V 5 bases short and J 0 bases short, with 11 bases between. The CDR3 has 15 amino acids. CDR1 and CDR2 (germline): MNHNS, SASEGT. This CDR3 is CASSNDRNSGNTIYF. CDR3 in DNA: TGTGCCAGCAGTAACGACAGAAACTCTGGAAACACCATATATTTT.

The chain links TRBV9 to TRBJ2-3; 7 bases line up with TRBD1. The V gene's germline CDR1 is SGDLS and CDR2 YYNGEE. The CDR3 extends over 13 amino acids. V trimming: 1 base; J trimming: 9 bases; junction bases outside the gene matches: 5. The CDR3 DNA reads TGTGCCAGCAGCGTAATCGACAGGGAAACGCAGTATTTT. This codes for CASSVIDRETQYF.

The V and J genes are TRBV4-2 and TRBJ1-2; unclear D gene. CDR3 length: 15 residues. CDR1 is LGHNA and CDR2 is YNFKEQ in the germline V gene. V lost 4 bases and J 3 bases, leaving 15 bases between the germline ends. Here the CDR3 DNA reads TGTGCCAGCAGCCCACAATCTGACGGGGACTATGGCTACACCTTC. It encodes CASSPQSDGDYGYTF.

The chain links TRBV18 to TRBJ1-2, with TRBD1 matching 7 bases. The CDR3 loop spans 14 amino acids. Germline trimming cut 3 bases from V and 4 bases from J; bases unmatched to any gene: 5. Looked up from germline, CDR1 is KGHSH and CDR2 is LQKENI. Here the CDR3 DNA reads TGTGCCAGCTCACCCGAGACAGGGACCTATGGCTACACCTTC. It translates to CASSPETGTYGYTF.

This clone was observed a handful of times. The chain uses TRBV5-5 and TRBJ2-7, with 7 bases aligning to TRBD2. The CDR3 totals 15 residues. Germline assignment: CDR1 SGHKS and CDR2 YYEKEE (reference sequence). Trimming at V came to 4 bases and at J to 2 bases, leaving 9 bases not matched to a gene. Here the CDR3 reads CASSPRDYQTYEQYF. The DNA of the CDR3 is TGTGCCAGCAGCCCCCGGGACTACCAAACCTACGAGCAGTACTTC. Using reference TRBV5-5 and TRBJ2-7 for the parts outside the CDR3, the full variable domain is DAGVTQSPTHLIKTRGQQVTLRCSPISGHKSVSWYQQVLGQGPQFIFQYYEKEERGRGNFPDRFSARQFPNYSSELNVNALLLGDSALYLCASSPRDYQTYEQYFGPGTRLTVT.

This chain connects TRBV9 to TRBJ1-3, with D uncertain. Germline V CDR1 and CDR2: SGDLS, YYNGEE. V lost 2 bases and J 0 bases, leaving 12 bases between the germline ends. This CDR3 contains 16 residues. Here the CDR3 reads CASSVARVNSGNTIYF. The CDR3 DNA reads as TGTGCCAGCAGCGTCGCCCGGGTTAACTCTGGAAACACCATATATTTT.

The gene calls are TRBV30 and TRBJ2-7; 9 positions agree with TRBD2. V dropped 3 bases and J dropped 4; count of bases not matched to a gene: 22. The CDR3 has 19 amino acids. The V gene's germline CDR1 is GTSNPN and CDR2 SVGIG (reference sequence). CDR3 nucleotide sequence: TGTGCCTGGAGCCATAGCGGGAGAATGGACCTGTCGAAGCTTTACGAGCAGTACTTC. Its translation is CAWSHSGRMDLSKLYEQYF.

V gene TRBV6-6 combines with J gene TRBJ1-5, with D unclear. The CDR3 covers 15 residues. The V and J ends lost 4 bases and 6 bases respectively, with 16 bases between them. CDR1 is MNHNY and CDR2 is SVGAGI in the germline V gene (reference sequence). The CDR3 DNA follows: TGTGCCAGCAGTTCTACATCAAACTCGGGTCAGCCCCAGCATTTT. Amino acids: CASSSTSNSGQPQHF.

The chain employs TRBV28 and TRBJ2-7, with D maybe TRBD1 (6 bases). CDR1 is MDHEN and CDR2 is SYDVKM in the germline V gene. Trimming left V 3 bases short and J 7 bases short, with 10 bases between. The CDR3 is 12 amino acids. For the CDR3, the DNA is TGTGCCAGCAGTTTGCCCGGGACAGAGCAGTACTTC. It yields the protein CASSLPGTEQYF.

The chain is built from TRBV5-6 and TRBJ2-1; D not certain. Germline CDR1 and CDR2: SGHDT and YYEEEE. V was cut by 4 bases and J by 8 bases, with 10 bases left in between. The CDR3 runs to 12 residues. CDR3 coding DNA: TGTGCCAGCAGCCTTAGATTGGATGAGCAGTTCTTC. It specifies CASSLRLDEQFF.

This clone was counted a single time. The chain combines TRBV5-6 with TRBJ1-2, with D possibly matching TRBD1 (6 bases). The CDR3 consists of 15 residues. Trimming took 0 bases from V and 5 from J, leaving 14 bases between them. The V gene's germline CDR1 is SGHDT and CDR2 YYEEEE. This chain's CDR3 is CASSLGDTKGYGYTF. In DNA form, the CDR3 reads TGTGCCAGCAGCTTGGGGGACACCAAAGGATATGGCTACACCTTC.

The J gene is TRBJ2-5, the V gene TRBV7-9, with 13 bases lining up with TRBD2. Germline V gene lookup returns CDR1 SEHNR and CDR2 FQNEAQ (reference sequence). The CDR3 runs 16 residues. The trim removed 4 bases at V and 3 bases at J, leaving 5 bases unmatched. Written as DNA, the CDR3 is TGTGCCAGCAGCTCCCGACTAGCGGGGGGTAAAGAGACCCAGTACTTC. Its protein product is CASSSRLAGGKETQYF. The entire variable domain, with the rest obtained from reference TRBV7-9 and TRBJ2-5, is as follows: DTGVSQNPRHKITKRGQNVTFRCDPISEHNRLYWYRQTLGQGPEFLTYFQNEAQLEKSRLLSDRFSAERPKGSFSTLEIQRTEQGDSAMYLCASSSRLAGGKETQYFGPGTRLLVL.

Turning to this clone: Relative to the germline gene, one junction end is altered; a read error may explain this. CDR3 sequence: CSSSSPLSAYNEQFF. The CDR3 nucleotides are TGTTCCAGCAGCTCCCCCTTAAGCGCCTACAATGAGCAGTTCTTC. This rearrangement joins TRBV7-9 to TRBJ2-1; no definite D call. The CDR3 sequence is 15 residues long. Germline V CDR1 and CDR2: SEHNR, FQNEAQ (reference sequence).

The V and J genes are TRBV5-1 and TRBJ1-1; 7 bases align to TRBD1. CDR3 length: 15 amino acids. V was pared by 3 bases and J by 7 bases, with 12 bases of the junction left unmatched. The germline gives CDR1 SGHRS, CDR2 YFSETQ. The CDR3 loop is CASSSALGQTLEAFF. The DNA for the CDR3 is TGCGCCAGCAGCTCCGCCCTGGGACAGACCCTTGAAGCTTTCTTT.

The J gene is TRBJ2-4, the V gene TRBV19; 10 bases agree with TRBD2. The CDR3 is 19 amino acids. J lost 3 bases, V lost 6 bases, and 17 bases had no gene match. Per the germline V gene, CDR1 is LNHDA and CDR2 is SQIVND (reference sequence). The DNA of the CDR3 is TGTGCCAGTAGCAATTTCTTAGCGGGAGGACCGACGATCAAAAACATTCAGTACTTC. It translates to CASSNFLAGGPTIKNIQYF.